This entry lists 30 T cell receptor beta chains sequenced from one sample in a study of CD4 T cells in relation to SARS-CoV-2 and coronaviruses. Here immunoSEQ multiplex PCR was the method, and the copy in TCRdb shows in-frame clones only, minus some. The sample has about 21,000 clones, less than 85% seen once. Antigen specificity for these receptors is unknown. The unexposed donors gave CD4+ T cells in about 2010-2018, prior to COVID-19. CD4+ T cells were isolated from the cells after about nine days of culture. The specimen was CD4+ T cells from PBMCs, cultured in vitro. These receptors all come from a human donor in good health.

There are a few counts of this clone. The chain joins TRBV5-4 to TRBJ2-7, with 8 bases that match TRBD2. With V trimmed by 4 bases and J by 3 bases, 9 bases remained unmatched. The germline V gene encodes CDR1 SGHNT and CDR2 YYREEE (reference sequence). The CDR3 covers 15 residues. The chain's CDR3 is CASSTIGRGDYEQYF. In DNA, the CDR3 is TGTGCCAGCAGCACCATAGGGCGGGGGGACTACGAGCAGTACTTC. The variable domain in full, with the rest retrieved from reference TRBV5-4 and TRBJ2-7, is ETGVTQSPTHLIKTRGQQVTLRCSSQSGHNTVSWYQQALGQGPQFIFQYYREEENGRGNFPPRFSGLQFPNYSSELNVNALELDDSALYLCASSTIGRGDYEQYFGPGTRLTVT.

This sequence joins TRBV6-5 and TRBJ1-1; perhaps TRBD1 as D (5 bases). V was shortened by 8 bases and J by 3 bases, with 13 bases between the two germline ends. The CDR3 extends over 13 amino acids. Germline CDR1 reads MNHEY; CDR2 reads SVGAGI. The DNA for the CDR3 is TGTGCCAGCCGGGACTTGAAGGACACTGAAGCTTTCTTT. Protein: CASRDLKDTEAFF.

The chain links TRBV29-1 to TRBJ1-4; D is uncertain. Per the germline V gene, CDR1 is SQVTM and CDR2 is ANQGSEA. CDR3 length equals 11 residues. Trimming stripped 5 bases from V and 7 bases from J, with 8 bases between. The CDR3 nucleotides are TGCAGCGTTTCTCCAGGTGAAAAACTGTTTTTT. Amino acid sequence: CSVSPGEKLFF.

CDR3 in DNA: TGTGCCAGCAGCTCCCAGGGGGGGGAGACCCAGTACTTC. It encodes CASSSQGGETQYF. V gene TRBV7-3 combines with J gene TRBJ2-5; tentatively, D is TRBD1 or TRBD2 (7 bases each). Trimming left V 4 bases short and J 5 bases short, with 11 bases between. Looked up from germline, CDR1 is SGHTA and CDR2 is FQGTGA. The CDR3 loop spans 13 amino acids.

This clone came up a few times. The chain uses TRBV21-1 and TRBJ1-2; the table gives TRBD1 as D, unverified against the DNA. TRBV21-1 is described as a pseudogene. This CDR3 contains 16 residues. The DNA of the CDR3 is TGTGCCAGCAGCAATTGCGATCCAGGGGCGGTAAGTGGCTACACCTTC. It yields the protein CASSNCDPGAVSGYTF.

This clone showed up just a few times. The chain carries TRBV10-2 and TRBJ2-2; D ambiguous. The ends were cut back, 4 bases at V and 3 bases at J, with 12 bases in the middle. The CDR3 runs 15 residues. Per germline, CDR1 WSHSY and CDR2 SAAADI. The DNA for the CDR3 is TGCGCCAGCAGTGGCTCCACTTTTGACACCGGGGAGCTGTTTTTT. Amino acids: CASSGSTFDTGELFF.

This rearrangement joins TRBV27 to TRBJ2-1; D is unclear. Trimming shortened V by 3 bases and J by 0 bases, and 12 bases separated the two germline ends. Germline CDR1 MNHEY, CDR2 SMNVEV (reference sequence). This CDR3 is 16 amino acids long. CDR3 nucleotide sequence: TGTGCCAGCAGTTTCGCCAGCGCTCCCTCCTACAATGAGCAGTTCTTC. Translation gives CASSFASAPSYNEQFF.

V is TRBV19 and J is TRBJ1-1, with no clear D. Germline CDR1 reads LNHDA; CDR2 reads SQIVND (reference sequence). V lost 1 base and J lost 0, with 6 bases in between. The CDR3 covers 14 residues. The CDR3 bases are TGTGCCAGTAGTATAGTTGGATTGAACACTGAAGCTTTCTTT. This gives the protein CASSIVGLNTEAFF.

The rearrangement uses TRBV20-1 and TRBJ1-2; no firm D call. Germline V lookup: CDR1 DFQATT, CDR2 SNEGSKA (reference sequence). This CDR3 spans 14 amino acids. Trimming took 3 bases from V and 2 from J, leaving 13 bases between them. CDR3: CSASVEILNYGYTF. The CDR3 bases are TGCAGTGCTAGTGTTGAAATTTTAAACTATGGCTACACCTTC.

This clone was seen just once. The V call is TRBV2, the J call TRBJ1-5; D is undetermined. CDR1 SNHLY and CDR2 FYNNEI come from the germline V gene. The CDR3 length is 14 residues. The V gene lost 1 base and the J gene lost 4 bases, with 8 bases spanning the gap. The CDR3 reads CASSEDSLNQPQHF. CDR3 in DNA: TGTGCCAGCAGTGAAGACAGCTTAAATCAGCCCCAGCATTTT.

This clone has only one observation. The V and J genes are TRBV6-5 and TRBJ2-7; 8 nucleotides align to TRBD2. This CDR3 has 15 residues. The V segment lost 0 bases and the J segment 7 bases; nucleotides outside the gene matches: 8. Germline V gene lookup returns CDR1 MNHEY and CDR2 SVGAGI. CDR3 protein: CASSYSSGRALEQYF. Here the CDR3 DNA reads TGTGCCAGCAGTTACTCCTCCGGGAGGGCCTTGGAGCAGTACTTC.

The J gene is TRBJ2-7, the V gene TRBV19, with 9 bases matching TRBD1. The CDR3 extends over 13 amino acids. J lost 3 bases, V lost 6 bases, and 3 bases had no gene match. CDR1 LNHDA and CDR2 SQIVND come from the germline V gene (reference sequence). The chain's CDR3 is CASSATGGYEQYF. The CDR3 nucleotides are TGTGCCAGTAGCGCGACAGGGGGCTACGAGCAGTACTTC.

This clone was picked up one time. The chain recombines TRBV18 with TRBJ1-5; D ambiguous. V was cut by 4 bases and J by 6 bases, with 19 bases left in between. This CDR3 is 16 amino acids long. Germline V lookup: CDR1 KGHSH, CDR2 LQKENI. As DNA, the CDR3 is TGTGCCAGCTCACGGATGGAAAGCGGGGTTTCTCAGCCCCAGCATTTT. Its translation: CASSRMESGVSQPQHF.

The chain joins TRBV27 to TRBJ1-4; no reliable D call. This CDR3 spans 14 amino acids. Germline V gene sequence: CDR1 MNHEY, CDR2 SMNVEV (reference sequence). V lost 2 bases, J lost 4 bases, and 8 bases lay in between. The chain's CDR3 is CASSLQGGNEKLFF. DNA for the CDR3: TGTGCCAGCAGTTTACAAGGAGGTAATGAAAAACTGTTTTTT.

V and J are TRBV10-1 and TRBJ2-7; TRBD2 matches 7 bases. V gave up 2 bases and J gave up 6 bases; unmatched junction bases: 7. The CDR3 sequence is 14 residues long. Germline loops: CDR1 WNHNN, CDR2 SYGVQD (reference sequence). CDR3 DNA: TGCGCCAGCAGTGAGGCGGGAGATGGTTTCGAGCAGTACTTC. This translates into CASSEAGDGFEQYF.

V usage is TRBV18 and J usage is TRBJ2-7; TRBD1 agrees at 9 bases. The CDR3 spans 17 residues. Trimming cost V 0 bases and J 6 bases; bases outside gene matches: 12. In germline, CDR1 is KGHSH, CDR2 LQKENI. Here the CDR3 reads CASSPPIIGTGRSEQYF. DNA of the CDR3: TGTGCCAGCTCACCACCAATTATAGGGACAGGGCGAAGCGAGCAGTACTTC.

This clone was seen a handful of times. The chain uses TRBV4-1 and TRBJ2-3, with D uncertain. This CDR3 contains 20 residues. The V gene lost 4 bases and the J gene lost 0 bases, with 26 bases spanning the gap. Germline V gene sequence: CDR1 MGHRA, CDR2 YSYEKL. The CDR3 sequence: CASSRPGGRSQITSTDTQYF. The DNA for the CDR3 is TGCGCCAGCAGCCGTCCCGGCGGCAGATCCCAAATAACTAGCACAGATACGCAGTATTTT.

The genes are TRBV29-1 and TRBJ2-1, with TRBD2 identical over 13 bases. The CDR3 is made up of 15 amino acids. With 1 base clipped from V and 4 bases from J, the junction kept 1 base outside the gene matches. Germline V gene data show CDR1 as SQVTM and CDR2 as ANQGSEA. CDR3 in DNA: TGCAGCGTTGAAGGGGGACTAGCGGGATACAATGAGCAGTTCTTC. Translating gives CSVEGGLAGYNEQFF.

The chain links TRBV14 to TRBJ2-2; 8 nucleotides line up with TRBD2. Germline CDR1 is SGHDN and CDR2 is FVKESK. There are 13 residues in the CDR3. With V trimmed by 4 bases and J by 7 bases, 2 bases remained unmatched. CDR3 loop: CASSLLAVGELFF. The CDR3 DNA reads TGTGCCAGCAGCCTACTAGCGGTCGGGGAGCTGTTTTTT. Full variable domain (remainder filled in from reference TRBV14 and TRBJ2-2): EAGVTQFPSHSVIEKGQTVTLRCDPISGHDNLYWYRRVMGKEIKFLLHFVKESKQDESGMPNNRFLAERTGGTYSTLKVQPAELEDSGVYFCASSLLAVGELFFGEGSRLTVL.

The CDR3 loop reads CASGREIGAQYF. CDR3 nucleotides: TGTGCTAGCGGGAGGGAAATTGGGGCCCAGTACTTC. The chain uses TRBV28 and TRBJ2-5, with TRBD2 matching over 11 bases. This CDR3 contains 12 residues. Germline V gene data show CDR1 as MDHEN and CDR2 as SYDVKM.

The CDR3 coding sequence is TGTGCCAGCAGCTTAGTCGGGACTAGCGGGTCGTACGAGCAGTACTTC. Translated: CASSLVGTSGSYEQYF. The rearrangement links TRBV11-2 to TRBJ2-7, with 12 nucleotides matching TRBD2. Germline assignment: CDR1 SGHAT and CDR2 FQNNGV. V shed 1 base and J 4 bases; nucleotides not matched to a gene: 5. The CDR3 covers 16 residues.

The chain employs TRBV5-1 and TRBJ2-1; 8 bases map to TRBD1. The germline gives CDR1 SGHRS, CDR2 YFSETQ. This CDR3 contains 14 residues. V gave up 4 bases and J gave up 8 bases; unmatched junction bases: 8. This CDR3 reads CASSTLTGDYEQFF. The CDR3 DNA reads as TGCGCCAGCAGCACCCTGACAGGGGATTATGAGCAGTTCTTC.

This clone has a single count. The J gene is TRBJ2-2, the V gene TRBV5-1; TRBD2 might be the D (5 bases). The CDR3 covers 14 residues. Germline assignment: CDR1 SGHRS and CDR2 YFSETQ. V lost 0 bases and J lost 5, with 8 bases in between. CDR3 DNA: TGCGCCAGCAGCTTGGACTCGGGGACCGGGGAGCTGTTTTTT. This translates into CASSLDSGTGELFF.

The chain links TRBV27 to TRBJ2-1, with TRBD2 identical over 11 bases. Germline V CDR1 and CDR2: MNHEY, SMNVEV (reference sequence). The V segment lost 6 bases and the J segment 8 bases; nucleotides outside the gene matches: 6. This CDR3 is 14 amino acids long. CDR3 coding DNA: TGTGCCAGCAGCGTTAGCGGGAGGGTCGATGAGCAGTTCTTC. Its translation is CASSVSGRVDEQFF.

This clone was found a few times. The V call is TRBV5-6, the J call TRBJ2-7; 13 bases align to TRBD2. The germline gives CDR1 SGHDT, CDR2 YYEEEE. The CDR3 length is 18 residues. J gave up 7 bases and V 4 bases, and 17 bases lay outside the gene matches. CDR3 DNA sequence: TGTGCCAGCAGCCCCGGACTAGCGGGAGTCATAGCCTCGGGGGAGCAGTACTTC. This codes for CASSPGLAGVIASGEQYF.

The chain has TRBV5-8 and TRBJ1-5; TRBD1 aligns across 7 bases. This CDR3 spans 14 amino acids. V was clipped by 2 bases and J by 6 bases; unmatched bases: 5. Germline CDR1 is SGHTS and CDR2 is YDEGEE. The DNA of the CDR3 is TGTGCCAGCAGCTTAGGGACAGCGGCTCAGCCCCAGCATTTT. Translating gives CASSLGTAAQPQHF.

The chain has TRBV7-8 and TRBJ1-5; D is unresolved. CDR1 SGHVS and CDR2 FQNEAQ come from the germline V gene. Trimming pared 4 bases from V and 7 bases from J, leaving 11 bases between. The CDR3 is made up of 13 amino acids. The CDR3 region has the DNA TGTGCCAGCAGCTCGTCGGAGGTCCAGCCCCAGCATTTT. Amino acids: CASSSSEVQPQHF.

Only a few counts were recorded for this clone. The chain employs TRBV3-1 (or the pseudogene TRBV3-2) and TRBJ2-7, with D tentatively TRBD2 (6 bases). The V end was cut by 8 bases, the J end by 0 bases, with 14 bases between. Per germline, CDR1 LGHDT and CDR2 YNNKEL (reference sequence). The CDR3 is 14 residues long. CDR3 region: CASGLGGSSYEQYF. Here the CDR3 DNA reads TGTGCCAGCGGTCTTGGGGGGAGCTCCTACGAGCAGTACTTC.

The gene calls are TRBV2 and TRBJ1-1; tentative D call: TRBD1 (6 bases). V was clipped by 7 bases and J by 6 bases, with 15 bases between them. Germline CDR1 SNHLY, CDR2 FYNNEI. The length of the CDR3 is 13 residues. Here the CDR3 DNA reads TGTGCCAGCAACAGGGAGTCCCTGGCTGAAGCTTTCTTT. Translation: CASNRESLAEAFF.

The chain couples TRBV11-3 to TRBJ2-1; TRBD1 agrees at 7 bases. Germline V gene sequence: CDR1 SGHNT, CDR2 YENEEA. The J segment lost 5 bases and the V segment lost 5 bases, leaving 6 bases of the junction unmatched. The CDR3 consists of 14 residues. The DNA for the CDR3 is TGTGCCAGCAGCCCCACACAGGGGCACAATGAGCAGTTCTTC. It is translated as CASSPTQGHNEQFF. Based on the CDR3 plus reference TRBV11-3 and TRBJ2-1, the full variable domain is EAGVVQSPRYKIIEKKQPVAFWCNPISGHNTLYWYLQNLGQGPELLIRYENEEAVDDSQLPKDRFSAERLKGVDSTLKIQPAELGDSAVYLCASSPTQGHNEQFFGPGTRLTVL.